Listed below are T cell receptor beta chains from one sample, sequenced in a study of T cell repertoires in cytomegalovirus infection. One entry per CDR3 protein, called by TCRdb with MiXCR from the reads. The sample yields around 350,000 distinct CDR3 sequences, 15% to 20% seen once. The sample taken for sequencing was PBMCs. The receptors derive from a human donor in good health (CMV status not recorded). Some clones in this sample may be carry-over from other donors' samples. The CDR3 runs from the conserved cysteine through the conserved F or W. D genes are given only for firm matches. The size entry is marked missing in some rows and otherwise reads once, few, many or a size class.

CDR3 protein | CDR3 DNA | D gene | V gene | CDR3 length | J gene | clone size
CASSLSLGPYNSPLHF | TGTGCCAGCAGCCTGTCTCTGGGCCCCTATAATTCACCCCTCCACTTT | - | TRBV7-2 | 16 | TRBJ1-6 | few
CASSVTTFREQFF | TGTGCCAGCAGCGTTACTACCTTCCGGGAGCAGTTCTTC | - | TRBV28 | 13 | TRBJ2-1 | few
CASTGGTENTGELFF | TGTGCCTCCACGGGAGGGACTGAGAACACCGGGGAGCTGTTTTTT | TRBD2 | TRBV10-3 | 15 | TRBJ2-2 | -
CSARDQPSGGRNEQFF | TGCAGTGCTAGAGATCAGCCTAGCGGGGGCCGCAATGAGCAGTTCTTC | TRBD2 | TRBV20-1 | 16 | TRBJ2-1 | -
CASQDRAADTQYF | TGTGCCAGCCAGGACAGGGCAGCAGATACGCAGTATTTT | TRBD1 | TRBV28 | 13 | TRBJ2-3 | -
CASSSSRGTEQYF | TGTGCCAGCAGCTCTAGCAGAGGTACGGAGCAGTACTTC | - | TRBV7-2 | 13 | TRBJ2-7 | -
CASSSSGDTQYF | TGTGCCAGCAGCAGCTCTGGCGACACGCAGTATTTT | - | TRBV12-3/TRBV12-4 | 12 | TRBJ2-3 | many
CASSTLLNTEAFF | TGTGCCAGTAGTACCTTATTGAACACTGAAGCTTTCTTT | - | TRBV19 | 13 | TRBJ1-1 | few
CASSRTPGQPQHF | TGCGCCAGCAGCCGAACCCCGGGTCAGCCCCAGCATTTT | - | TRBV5-1 | 13 | TRBJ1-5 | few
CASSFDRGSGYTF | TGTGCCAGTAGTTTCGACAGGGGAAGTGGCTACACCTTC | TRBD1 | TRBV19 | 13 | TRBJ1-2 | -
CSARDRGADTQYF | TGCAGTGCTAGGGACAGGGGGGCAGATACGCAGTATTTT | TRBD1 | TRBV20-1 | 13 | TRBJ2-3 | -
CATSDRDTAYEQYF | TGTGCCACCAGTGACCGGGACACAGCTTACGAGCAGTACTTC | - | TRBV24-1 | 14 | TRBJ2-7 | few
CSLAGTSGSNTDTQYF | TGCAGCCTTGCCGGGACTAGCGGCAGCAACACAGATACGCAGTATTTT | TRBD2 | TRBV29-1 | 16 | TRBJ2-3 | -
CASRAGMSEKLFF | TGTGCCAGCAGAGCAGGGATGAGCGAAAAACTGTTTTTT | - | TRBV12-3/TRBV12-4 | 13 | TRBJ1-4 | many
CASRDFRREDTQYF | TGTGCCAGCAGGGATTTTAGGCGGGAGGATACGCAGTATTTT | TRBD2 | TRBV27 | 14 | TRBJ2-3 | -
CASSLGRLGTEAFF | TGTGCCAGCAGCTTAGGACGGCTAGGTACTGAAGCTTTCTTT | - | TRBV7-2 | 14 | TRBJ1-1 | many
CSAPGHLPSPLHF | TGCAGTGCCCCGGGACACTTACCTTCACCCCTCCACTTT | - | TRBV20-1 | 13 | TRBJ1-6 | few
CSARDMGGGGRGASSGANVLTF | TGCAGTGCTAGAGATATGGGGGGCGGGGGAAGGGGAGCCTCCTCTGGGGCCAACGTCCTGACTTTC | - | TRBV20-1 | 22 | TRBJ2-6 | -
CASSLEPARFEAFF | TGTGCCAGCAGCTTAGAGCCAGCCCGTTTTGAAGCTTTCTTT | - | TRBV7-2 | 14 | TRBJ1-1 | many
CASSLEGSGATQYF | TGTGCCAGCAGCTTAGAGGGTAGCGGGGCGACCCAGTACTTC | TRBD2 | TRBV7-2 | 14 | TRBJ2-5 | many
CASSLGLVRQETQYF | TGTGCCAGCAGCTTAGGACTAGTTCGACAAGAGACCCAGTACTTC | - | TRBV7-6 | 15 | TRBJ2-5 | many
CASSPGLWDYEQYF | TGTGCCAGCAGCCCCGGGCTGTGGGATTACGAGCAGTACTTC | - | TRBV3-1 | 14 | TRBJ2-7 | once
CASSEGQGGLGTEAFF | TGTGCCAGCTCGGAAGGACAGGGGGGATTGGGCACTGAAGCTTTCTTT | TRBD1 | TRBV18 | 16 | TRBJ1-1 | many
CASSLNPGTSGRAIYYEQYF | TGTGCCAGCAGCTTAAATCCCGGGACTAGCGGGAGAGCTATTTACTACGAGCAGTACTTC | TRBD2 | TRBV11-2 | 20 | TRBJ2-7 | many
CASSYRAEAFF | TGTGCCAGCAGCTACAGGGCTGAAGCTTTCTTT | - | TRBV7-8 | 11 | TRBJ1-1 | many
CASSSAPGLGIGDTQYF | TGTGCCAGCAGCTCGGCCCCCGGTCTCGGGATCGGAGATACGCAGTATTTT | - | TRBV7-8 | 17 | TRBJ2-3 | many
CASSLSHPGSNEQFF | TGTGCCAGCAGTTTATCACACCCCGGGTCCAATGAGCAGTTCTTC | - | TRBV27 | 15 | TRBJ2-1 | many
CASSPRTGKNEQFF | TGTGCCAGCAGTCCTAGGACAGGGAAGAATGAGCAGTTCTTC | TRBD1 | TRBV12-3/TRBV12-4 | 14 | TRBJ2-1 | -
CASSPRLAFSSYNEQFF | TGTGCCAGCAGCCCCAGACTAGCGTTCAGCTCCTACAATGAGCAGTTCTTC | TRBD2 | TRBV7-9 | 17 | TRBJ2-1 | -
CASSLIPGQGYEQYF | TGCGCCAGCAGTCTAATCCCGGGACAGGGCTACGAGCAGTACTTC | TRBD1 | TRBV23-1 | 15 | TRBJ2-7 | -
CASSLDMAEAFF | TGTGCCAGCAGCTTAGACATGGCTGAAGCTTTCTTT | - | TRBV11-2 | 12 | TRBJ1-1 | many
CASSLGLGANTEAFF | TGTGCCAGCAGTCTAGGGTTGGGGGCAAACACTGAAGCTTTCTTT | - | TRBV12-3/TRBV12-4 | 15 | TRBJ1-1 | many
CASSLRNSDSNQPQHF | TGTGCCAGCAGCTTAAGGAATTCTGATAGCAATCAGCCCCAGCATTTT | - | TRBV11-2 | 16 | TRBJ1-5 | -
CASSRFGPGGNNEQFF | TGTGCCAGCAGCAGATTCGGGCCCGGGGGGAACAATGAGCAGTTCTTC | TRBD2 | TRBV7-2 | 16 | TRBJ2-1 | many
CASSLLGDTQYF | TGTGCCAGCAGCTTACTGGGGGATACGCAGTATTTT | - | TRBV7-2 | 12 | TRBJ2-3 | many
CSARPENYGYTF | TGCAGTGCTAGACCGGAGAACTATGGCTACACCTTC | - | TRBV20-1 | 12 | TRBJ1-2 | -
CASSTSGVPYNEQFF | TGTGCCAGCTCGACTAGCGGGGTTCCGTACAATGAGCAGTTCTTC | TRBD2 | TRBV27 | 15 | TRBJ2-1 | -
CASSADTSRTEAFF | TGTGCCAGCAGCGCGGACACCTCGAGGACTGAAGCTTTCTTT | - | TRBV2 | 14 | TRBJ1-1 | -
CASSQGGGPQETQYF | TGCGCCAGCAGCCAGGGCGGGGGCCCCCAAGAGACCCAGTACTTC | - | TRBV4-3 | 15 | TRBJ2-5 | few
CSASTGANTEAFF | TGCAGTGCTTCCACAGGGGCGAACACTGAAGCTTTCTTT | TRBD1 | TRBV20-1 | 13 | TRBJ1-1 | -
CASSIAPNSYEQYF | TGTGCCAGTAGTATAGCACCAAACTCCTACGAGCAGTACTTC | - | TRBV19 | 14 | TRBJ2-7 | -
CASSLRVAENTEAFF | TGTGCCAGCAGTTTACGTGTCGCAGAGAACACTGAAGCTTTCTTT | - | TRBV12-3/TRBV12-4 | 15 | TRBJ1-1 | -
CSVVAGVLNEQFF | TGCAGTGTGGTAGCGGGAGTGTTGAATGAGCAGTTCTTC | TRBD2 | TRBV20-1 | 13 | TRBJ2-1 | few
CASSRTGTANEKLFF | TGTGCCAGCTCAAGGACTGGGACAGCAAATGAAAAACTGTTTTTT | TRBD1 | TRBV18 | 15 | TRBJ1-4 | few
CASSSLRGDTQYF | TGTGCCAGCAGCTCCCTCCGGGGGGATACGCAGTATTTT | - | TRBV7-2 | 13 | TRBJ2-3 | many
CATQGRASEQYF | TGTGCCACCCAAGGGCGGGCGAGTGAGCAGTACTTC | - | TRBV6-2/TRBV6-3 | 12 | TRBJ2-7 | -
CASSPDSNTNYGYTF | TGTGCCAGCAGTCCCGACAGTAATACTAACTATGGCTACACCTTC | - | TRBV27 | 15 | TRBJ1-2 | few
CSARDKAGVTYEQYF | TGCAGTGCTAGAGATAAGGCGGGAGTAACATACGAGCAGTACTTC | TRBD2 | TRBV20-1 | 15 | TRBJ2-7 | -
CASSYAPGFRQETQYF | TGTGCCAGCAGCTACGCCCCGGGATTTCGTCAGGAGACCCAGTACTTC | - | TRBV5-6 | 16 | TRBJ2-5 | few
CASSHKLGGDTQYF | TGTGCCAGCAGCCACAAACTCGGTGGGGATACGCAGTATTTT | - | TRBV4-2 | 14 | TRBJ2-3 | -
CASSTYTGGAGELFF | TGTGCCAGCAGTACTTACACGGGAGGGGCCGGGGAGCTGTTTTTT | TRBD2 | TRBV12-3/TRBV12-4 | 15 | TRBJ2-2 | -
CASSLGVIYEQFF | TGTGCCAGCAGCTTAGGAGTGATCTATGAGCAGTTCTTC | - | TRBV7-2 | 13 | TRBJ2-1 | -
CASSQEAGKLGYGYTF | TGCGCCAGCAGCCAAGAGGCAGGGAAATTGGGATATGGCTACACCTTC | - | TRBV4-1 | 16 | TRBJ1-2 | few
CASSRTSGSYNEQFF | TGTGCCAGCTCAAGGACTAGCGGGAGCTACAATGAGCAGTTCTTC | TRBD2 | TRBV5-4 | 15 | TRBJ2-1 | few
CASSLGIRESSWGFYADTQYF | TGTGCCAGCAGCTTAGGGATAAGGGAGTCCTCTTGGGGCTTTTACGCAGATACGCAGTATTTT | - | TRBV7-6 | 21 | TRBJ2-3 | many